The 20 T cell receptor beta chains below come from one sample, sequenced in a study of OX40 agonist ivuxolimab in advanced cancers. Produced via immunoSEQ multiplex PCR; TCRdb's table is partial and in-frame only. The sample holds 100,000 to 120,000 clones; around 90% are singletons and the top ten take around 0.64%. The sequenced sample was CD4+ or CD8+ T cells sorted from blood, obtained in a trial of the OX40 agonist ivuxolimab. The receptors originated from an adult with an advanced solid tumor such as melanoma, head and neck, liver or kidney cancer.

This chain joins TRBV7-6 and TRBJ2-1, with TRBD2 matching over 7 bases. CDR1 is SGHVS, CDR2 FNYEAQ, per germline. The length of the CDR3 is 15 residues. J gave up 0 bases and V 9 bases, and 8 bases lay outside the gene matches. CDR3: CASGSGEFSYNEQFF. CDR3 bases: TGTGCCAGTGGCAGCGGGGAGTTCTCCTACAATGAGCAGTTCTTC.

This chain joins TRBV5-1 and TRBJ2-2; tentatively, D is TRBD1 (5 bases). The germline V gene has CDR1 SGHRS and CDR2 YFSETQ. The CDR3 totals 13 residues. Trimming cost V 6 bases and J 6 bases, with 12 bases left between them. The CDR3 loop reads CASNLQGAGELFF. The CDR3 bases are TGCGCCAGCAACCTTCAGGGTGCCGGGGAGCTGTTTTTT.

The chain uses TRBV5-4 and TRBJ2-2, with TRBD2 identical over 7 bases. Germline CDR1 reads SGHNT; CDR2 reads YYREEE (reference sequence). CDR3 length: 16 residues. V shed 0 bases, J shed 0 bases, and the junction held 2 bases outside the gene matches. CDR3 sequence: CASSLGLAANTGELFF. The CDR3 DNA is TGTGCCAGCAGCTTGGGGCTAGCGGCGAACACCGGGGAGCTGTTTTTT.

The gene calls are TRBV11-3 and TRBJ2-2, with a tentative D call TRBD2 (5 bases). This CDR3 is 14 amino acids long. Germline assignment: CDR1 SGHNT and CDR2 YENEEA. The V gene lost 5 bases and the J gene lost 6 bases, with 13 bases spanning the gap. Here the CDR3 reads CASSVQIGAGELFF. Here the CDR3 DNA reads TGTGCCAGCAGCGTCCAAATCGGGGCCGGGGAGCTGTTTTTT.

This clone appeared once. The chain combines TRBV19 with TRBJ1-1; D unresolved. Trimming shortened V by 4 bases and J by 0 bases, and 12 bases separated the two germline ends. The CDR3 has 15 amino acids. Germline CDR1 is LNHDA and CDR2 is SQIVND (reference sequence). The CDR3 DNA sequence: TGTGCCAGTAGTAAACGGACCCGTATGAACACTGAAGCTTTCTTT. Its translation: CASSKRTRMNTEAFF.

The genes are TRBV18 and TRBJ2-1; D is unclear. The CDR3 consists of 14 residues. With 2 bases removed from V and 0 bases from J, the gap between germline ends came to 5 bases. Looked up from germline, CDR1 is KGHSH and CDR2 is LQKENI. CDR3 sequence: CASSPDSSYNEQFF. The CDR3 DNA reads TGTGCCAGCTCACCAGATAGCTCCTACAATGAGCAGTTCTTC.

The chain employs TRBV7-6 and TRBJ2-1, with 14 bases aligning to TRBD2. Germline lookup yields CDR1 SGHVS and CDR2 FNYEAQ. J lost 2 bases, V lost 6 bases, and 6 bases had no gene match. CDR3 length: 17 amino acids. The CDR3 sequence is CASRSTSGGAAYNEQFF. CDR3 coding DNA: TGTGCCAGCAGATCGACTAGCGGGGGGGCGGCCTACAATGAGCAGTTCTTC.

This chain joins TRBV19 and TRBJ1-1; a possible D gene is TRBD1 (5 bases). With 4 bases removed from V and 0 bases from J, the gap between germline ends came to 15 bases. Germline V CDR1 and CDR2: LNHDA, SQIVND (reference sequence). CDR3 length: 16 amino acids. The CDR3 spells CASSTGGIYMNTEAFF. The CDR3 nucleotides are TGTGCCAGTAGTACCGGGGGGATTTACATGAACACTGAAGCTTTCTTT.

V is TRBV27 and J is TRBJ2-4, with 13 bases matching TRBD2. Germline V gives CDR1 MNHEY, CDR2 SMNVEV (reference sequence). This CDR3 spans 15 amino acids. The V segment lost 4 bases and the J segment 7 bases; nucleotides outside the gene matches: 4. The CDR3 DNA reads as TGTGCCAGCAGTTGGGAGGGACTAGCGGGGAACATTCAGTACTTC. Encoded protein: CASSWEGLAGNIQYF.

This clone was seen only a few times. The chain is built from TRBV7-9 and TRBJ2-2; 9 bases match TRBD1. This CDR3 contains 16 residues. V was pared by 0 bases and J by 5 bases, with 4 bases of the junction left unmatched. Germline values: CDR1 SEHNR, CDR2 FQNEAQ (reference sequence). The CDR3 sequence is CASSLAMTGGTGELFF. CDR3 DNA: TGTGCCAGCAGCTTAGCAATGACAGGGGGTACCGGGGAGCTGTTTTTT.

The chain joins TRBV11-3 to TRBJ2-1; 10 nucleotides match TRBD1. V lost 5 bases, J lost 8 bases, and 6 bases stayed unmatched. There are 14 residues in the CDR3. CDR1 is SGHNT, CDR2 YENEEA, per germline. CDR3 coding DNA: TGTGCCAGCAGCCCAAGGACAGGGGGGTATGAGCAGTTCTTC. As protein: CASSPRTGGYEQFF.

The chain couples TRBV6-5 to TRBJ2-3; 10 positions agree with TRBD2. The V gene's germline CDR1 is MNHEY and CDR2 SVGAGI. With V trimmed by 7 bases and J by 5 bases, 9 bases remained unmatched. The CDR3 is 15 residues long. This chain's CDR3 is CASTAGLAHQDTQYF. CDR3 bases: TGTGCCAGCACCGCGGGACTAGCGCATCAAGATACGCAGTATTTT.

This chain links TRBV12-5 with TRBJ2-7, with D unclear. The V gene lost 1 base and the J gene lost 7 bases, with 11 bases spanning the gap. Germline values: CDR1 LGHNT, CDR2 FRNRAP. CDR3 length: 13 amino acids. The CDR3: CASGLGPLGEQYF. CDR3 nucleotide sequence: TGTGCTAGTGGTTTGGGACCCCTGGGGGAGCAGTACTTC.

The chain has TRBV30 and TRBJ1-2, with 10 bases identical to TRBD1. The CDR3 consists of 18 residues. Germline CDR1 GTSNPN, CDR2 SVGIG (reference sequence). Trimming cost V 0 bases and J 4 bases; bases outside gene matches: 14. CDR3 region: CAWSVPGTGAPAGYGYTF. CDR3 sequence (DNA): TGTGCCTGGAGTGTACCAGGGACAGGGGCCCCAGCCGGCTATGGCTACACCTTC.

V usage is TRBV5-4 and J usage is TRBJ1-4, with D possibly matching TRBD1 (5 bases). CDR3 size: 15 residues. V lost 3 bases and J 6 bases, leaving 15 bases between the germline ends. Germline V gives CDR1 SGHNT, CDR2 YYREEE (reference sequence). This CDR3 is CASSYRGGSDEKLFF. The DNA of the CDR3 is TGTGCCAGCAGCTACCGGGGGGGTTCGGATGAAAAACTGTTTTTT.

The chain combines TRBV19 with TRBJ2-3; D gene unclear. V was clipped by 2 bases and J by 1 base, with 4 bases between them. This CDR3 is built from 13 residues. From germline, CDR1 is LNHDA and CDR2 SQIVND (reference sequence). CDR3 loop: CASSITRTDTQYF. CDR3 sequence (DNA): TGTGCCAGTAGTATAACCCGCACAGATACGCAGTATTTT.

V gene TRBV9 combines with J gene TRBJ2-3; TRBD2 matches 13 bases. This CDR3 is 17 amino acids long. V dropped 0 bases and J dropped 5; count of bases not matched to a gene: 6. Germline assignment: CDR1 SGDLS and CDR2 YYNGEE. In nucleotides, the CDR3 is TGTGCCAGCAGCGTAGTGTCGGGACTAGCGGGGAGAGATACGCAGTATTTT. Residues: CASSVVSGLAGRDTQYF. The complete variable domain, with remaining parts taken from reference TRBV9 and TRBJ2-3, reads DSGVTQTPKHLITATGQRVTLRCSPRSGDLSVYWYQQSLDQGLQFLIQYYNGEERAKGNILERFSAQQFPDLHSELNLSSLELGDSALYFCASSVVSGLAGRDTQYFGPGTRLTVL.

The chain combines TRBV18 with TRBJ1-2; TRBD1 matches 7 bases. Germline values: CDR1 KGHSH, CDR2 LQKENI. The CDR3 runs 13 residues. After removal of 6 bases from V and 3 bases from J, the junction contained 4 bases not matched to a gene. The DNA of the CDR3 is TGTGCCAGCTCGTCCGGGACAGACTATGGCTACACCTTC. Translation gives CASSSGTDYGYTF.

Remarks on this clone: The sample has other DNA sequences that encode this CDR3 too. This chain joins TRBV19 and TRBJ1-5; D is unclear. The CDR3 sequence is 13 residues long. Looked up from germline, CDR1 is LNHDA and CDR2 is SQIVND (reference sequence). V was trimmed by 3 bases and J by 4 bases, leaving 7 bases between them. CDR3 region: CASSIAVNQPQHF. In DNA form, the CDR3 reads TGTGCCAGTAGTATCGCAGTTAATCAGCCCCAGCATTTT.

J is TRBJ1-6 and V is TRBV28; TRBD1 matches at 9 bases. The CDR3 has 15 amino acids. With 6 bases clipped from V and 10 bases from J, the junction kept 10 bases outside the gene matches. Germline values: CDR1 MDHEN, CDR2 SYDVKM. The CDR3 DNA is TGTGCCAGCAGCCCAGGGGACAGGGATTACTCACCCCTCCACTTT. It codes for CASSPGDRDYSPLHF. Full variable domain (missing parts from reference TRBV28 and TRBJ1-6): DVKVTQSSRYLVKRTGEKVFLECVQDMDHENMFWYRQDPGLGLRLIYFSYDVKMKEKGDIPEGYSVSREKKERFSLILESASTNQTSMYLCASSPGDRDYSPLHFGNGTRLTVT.